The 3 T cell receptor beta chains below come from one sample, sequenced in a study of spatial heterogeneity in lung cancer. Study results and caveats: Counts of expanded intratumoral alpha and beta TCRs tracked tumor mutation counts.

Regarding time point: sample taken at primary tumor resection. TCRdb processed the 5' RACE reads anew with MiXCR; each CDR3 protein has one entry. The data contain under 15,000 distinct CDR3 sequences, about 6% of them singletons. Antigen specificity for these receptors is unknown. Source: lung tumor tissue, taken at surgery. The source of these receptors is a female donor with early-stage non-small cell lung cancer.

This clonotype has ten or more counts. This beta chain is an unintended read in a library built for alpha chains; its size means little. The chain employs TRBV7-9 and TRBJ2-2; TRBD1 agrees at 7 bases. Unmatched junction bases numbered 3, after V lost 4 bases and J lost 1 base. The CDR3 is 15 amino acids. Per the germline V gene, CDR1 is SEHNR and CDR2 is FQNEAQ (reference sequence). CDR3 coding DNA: TGTGCCAGCAGCTCGGGACAGCGGAACACCGGGGAGCTGTTTTTT. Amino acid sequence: CASSSGQRNTGELFF.

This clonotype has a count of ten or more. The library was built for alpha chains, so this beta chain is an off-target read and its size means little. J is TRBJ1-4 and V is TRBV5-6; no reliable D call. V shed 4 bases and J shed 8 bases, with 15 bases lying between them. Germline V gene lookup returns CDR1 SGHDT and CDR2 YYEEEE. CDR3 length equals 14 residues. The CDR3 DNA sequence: TGTGCCAGCAGCCTCGGACTGGGCATCGAAAAACTGTTTTTT. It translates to CASSLGLGIEKLFF.

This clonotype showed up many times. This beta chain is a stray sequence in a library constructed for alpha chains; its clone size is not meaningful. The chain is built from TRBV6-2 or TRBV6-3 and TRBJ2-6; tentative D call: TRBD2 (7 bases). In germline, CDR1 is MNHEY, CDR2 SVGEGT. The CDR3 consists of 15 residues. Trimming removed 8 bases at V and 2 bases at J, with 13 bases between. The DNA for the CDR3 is TGTGCCAGCTCTGAGGGGGGGACTGGGGCCAACGTCCTGACTTTC. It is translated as CASSEGGTGANVLTF.